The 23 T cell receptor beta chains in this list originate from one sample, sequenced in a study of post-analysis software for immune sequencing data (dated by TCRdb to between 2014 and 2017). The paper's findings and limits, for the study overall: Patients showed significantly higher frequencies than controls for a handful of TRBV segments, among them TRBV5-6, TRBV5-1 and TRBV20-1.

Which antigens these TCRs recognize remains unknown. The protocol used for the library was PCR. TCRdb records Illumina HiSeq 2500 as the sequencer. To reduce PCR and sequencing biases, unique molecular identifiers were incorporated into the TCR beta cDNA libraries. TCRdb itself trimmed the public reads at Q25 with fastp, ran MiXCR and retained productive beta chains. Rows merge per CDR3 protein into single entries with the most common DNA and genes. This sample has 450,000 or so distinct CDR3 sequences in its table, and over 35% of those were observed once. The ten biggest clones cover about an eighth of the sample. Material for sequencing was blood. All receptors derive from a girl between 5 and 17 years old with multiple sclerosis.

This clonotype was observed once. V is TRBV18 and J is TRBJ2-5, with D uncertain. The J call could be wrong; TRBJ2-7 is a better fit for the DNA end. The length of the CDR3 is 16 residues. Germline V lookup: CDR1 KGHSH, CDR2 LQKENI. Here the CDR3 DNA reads TGTGCCAGCTCATCCTCCTCCGGACGGCCCCCGGGCGAGCAGTACTTC. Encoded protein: CASSSSSGRPPGEQYF.

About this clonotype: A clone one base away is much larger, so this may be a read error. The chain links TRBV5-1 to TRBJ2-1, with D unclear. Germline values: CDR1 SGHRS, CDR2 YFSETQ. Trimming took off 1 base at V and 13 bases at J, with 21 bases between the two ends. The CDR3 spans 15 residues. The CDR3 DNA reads TGCGCCAGCAGCTTGAGTAGTAGGAGCGAGGAGACCCAGTTCTTC. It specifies CASSLSSRSEETQFF.

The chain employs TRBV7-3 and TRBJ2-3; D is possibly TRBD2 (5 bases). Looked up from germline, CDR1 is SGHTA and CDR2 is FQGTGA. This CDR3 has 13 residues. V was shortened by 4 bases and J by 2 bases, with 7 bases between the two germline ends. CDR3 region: CASSYLATDTQYF. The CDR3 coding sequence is TGTGCCAGCAGCTATCTAGCCACAGATACGCAGTATTTT.

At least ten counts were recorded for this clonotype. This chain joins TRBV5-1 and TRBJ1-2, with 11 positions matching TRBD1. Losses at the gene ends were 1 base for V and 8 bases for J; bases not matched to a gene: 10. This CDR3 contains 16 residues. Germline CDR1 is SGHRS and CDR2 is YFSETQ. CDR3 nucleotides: TGCGCCAGCAGCTTGATTTGGACAGGGGGCGCCGGAGGCTACACCTTC. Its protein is CASSLIWTGGAGGYTF.

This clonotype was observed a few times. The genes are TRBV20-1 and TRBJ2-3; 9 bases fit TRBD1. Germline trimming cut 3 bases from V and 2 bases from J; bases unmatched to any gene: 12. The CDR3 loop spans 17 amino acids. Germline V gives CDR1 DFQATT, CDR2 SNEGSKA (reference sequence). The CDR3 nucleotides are TGCAGTGCTAGGGTCCGACAGGGGGAGGGATACACAGATACGCAGTATTTT. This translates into CSARVRQGEGYTDTQYF.

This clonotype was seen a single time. In DNA, the CDR3 is TGTGCCAGCAGCTTATCCCCGACCCCGCTCAATGAGCAGTTCTTC. Its protein product is CASSLSPTPLNEQFF. The chain recombines TRBV7-3 with TRBJ2-1; unclear D gene. The CDR3 has 15 residues. Trimming took off 2 bases at V and 6 bases at J, with 14 bases between the two ends. From germline, CDR1 is SGHTA and CDR2 FQGTGA.

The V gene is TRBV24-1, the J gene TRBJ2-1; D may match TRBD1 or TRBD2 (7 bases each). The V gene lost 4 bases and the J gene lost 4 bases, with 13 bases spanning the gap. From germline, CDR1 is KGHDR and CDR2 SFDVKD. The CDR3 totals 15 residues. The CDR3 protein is CATSDAGGVYNEQFF. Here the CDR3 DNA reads TGTGCCACCAGTGACGCAGGGGGGGTTTACAATGAGCAGTTCTTC.

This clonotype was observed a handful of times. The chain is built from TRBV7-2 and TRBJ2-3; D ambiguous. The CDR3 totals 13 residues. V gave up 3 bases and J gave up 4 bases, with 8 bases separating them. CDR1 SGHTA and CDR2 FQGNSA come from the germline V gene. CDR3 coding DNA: TGTGCCAGCAGCTTTCTTGGTGCAGATACGCAGTATTTT. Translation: CASSFLGADTQYF.

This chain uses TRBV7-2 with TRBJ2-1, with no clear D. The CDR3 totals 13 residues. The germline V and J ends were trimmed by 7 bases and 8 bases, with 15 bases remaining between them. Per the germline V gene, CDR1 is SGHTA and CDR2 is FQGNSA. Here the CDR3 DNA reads TGTGCCAGCACCGTAATAGGTAGGGATGAGCAGTTCTTC. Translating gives CASTVIGRDEQFF.

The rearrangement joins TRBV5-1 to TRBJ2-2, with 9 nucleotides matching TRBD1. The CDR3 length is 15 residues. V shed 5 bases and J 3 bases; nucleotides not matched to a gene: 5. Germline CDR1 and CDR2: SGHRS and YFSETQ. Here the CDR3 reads CASRSRTGDTGELFF. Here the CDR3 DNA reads TGCGCCAGCAGGTCCCGGACAGGGGACACCGGGGAGCTGTTTTTT.

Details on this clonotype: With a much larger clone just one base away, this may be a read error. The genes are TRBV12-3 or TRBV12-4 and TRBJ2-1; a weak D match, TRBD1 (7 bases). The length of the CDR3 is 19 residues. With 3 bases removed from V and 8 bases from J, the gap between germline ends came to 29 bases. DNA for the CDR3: TGTGCCAGCAGTTTTAGGGTTGGAGGGGGCAGCCTAAATTACGATGAGCAGTTCTTC. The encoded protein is CASSFRVGGGSLNYDEQFF.

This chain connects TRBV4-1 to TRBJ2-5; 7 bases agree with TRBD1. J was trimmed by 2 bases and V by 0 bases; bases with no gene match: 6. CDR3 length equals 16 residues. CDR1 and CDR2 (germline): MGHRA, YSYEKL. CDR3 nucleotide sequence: TGCGCCAGCAGCCAAGACCCAGGGGGAGATCAAGAGACCCAGTACTTC. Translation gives CASSQDPGGDQETQYF.

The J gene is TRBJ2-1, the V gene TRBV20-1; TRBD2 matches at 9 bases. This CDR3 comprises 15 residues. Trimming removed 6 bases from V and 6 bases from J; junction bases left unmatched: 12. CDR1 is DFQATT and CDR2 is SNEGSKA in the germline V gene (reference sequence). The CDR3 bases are TGCAGTGCCGAGTCCGGGACTAGCCGCCCCAATGAGCAGTTCTTC. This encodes CSAESGTSRPNEQFF.

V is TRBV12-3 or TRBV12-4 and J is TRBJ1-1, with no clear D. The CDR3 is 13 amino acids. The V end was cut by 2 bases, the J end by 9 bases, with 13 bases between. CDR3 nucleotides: TGTGCCAGCAGTTTAAACCGAGACGGTAAAGCTTTCTTT. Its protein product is CASSLNRDGKAFF.

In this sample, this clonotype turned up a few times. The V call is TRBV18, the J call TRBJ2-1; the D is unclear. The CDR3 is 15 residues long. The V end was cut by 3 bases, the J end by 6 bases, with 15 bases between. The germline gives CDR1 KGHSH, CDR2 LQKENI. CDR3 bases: TGTGCCAGCTCACCCCCGGGTACGGCCAGCAATGAGCAGTTCTTC. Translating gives CASSPPGTASNEQFF. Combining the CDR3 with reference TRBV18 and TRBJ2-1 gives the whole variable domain NAGVMQNPRHLVRRRGQEARLRCSPMKGHSHVYWYRQLPEEGLKFMVYLQKENIIDESGMPKERFSAEFPKEGPSILRIQQVVRGDSAAYFCASSPPGTASNEQFFGPGTRLTVL.

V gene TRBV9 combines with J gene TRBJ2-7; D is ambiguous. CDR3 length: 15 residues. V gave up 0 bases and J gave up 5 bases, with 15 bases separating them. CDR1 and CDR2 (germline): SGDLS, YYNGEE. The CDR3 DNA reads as TGTGCCAGCAGCGTAGTCCCAGTTTTCCCTCACGAGCAGTACTTC. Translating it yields CASSVVPVFPHEQYF.

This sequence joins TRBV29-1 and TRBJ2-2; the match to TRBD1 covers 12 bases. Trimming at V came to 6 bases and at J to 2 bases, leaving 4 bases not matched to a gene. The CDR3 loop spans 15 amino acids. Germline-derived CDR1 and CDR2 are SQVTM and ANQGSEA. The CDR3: CSVAGQGANTGELFF. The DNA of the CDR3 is TGCAGCGTCGCGGGACAGGGGGCAAACACCGGGGAGCTGTTTTTT.

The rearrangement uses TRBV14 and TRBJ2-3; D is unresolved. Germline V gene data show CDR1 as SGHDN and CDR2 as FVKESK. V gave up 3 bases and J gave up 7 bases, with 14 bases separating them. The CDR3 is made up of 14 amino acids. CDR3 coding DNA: TGTGCCAGCAGCCAGACCACAGCGAGTCATACGCAGTATTTT. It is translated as CASSQTTASHTQYF.

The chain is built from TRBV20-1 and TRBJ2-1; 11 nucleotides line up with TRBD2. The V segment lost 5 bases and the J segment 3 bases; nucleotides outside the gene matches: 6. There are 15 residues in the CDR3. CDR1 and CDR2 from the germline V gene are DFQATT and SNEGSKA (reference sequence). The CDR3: CSAYILAGDYNEQFF. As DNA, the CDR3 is TGCAGTGCTTATATACTAGCGGGAGACTACAATGAGCAGTTCTTC.

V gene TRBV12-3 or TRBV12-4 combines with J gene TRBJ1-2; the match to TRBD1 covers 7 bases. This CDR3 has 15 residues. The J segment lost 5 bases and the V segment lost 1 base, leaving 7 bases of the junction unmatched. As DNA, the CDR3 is TGTGCCAGCAGTTTAGGGGCAGGGGGGCAATATGGCTACACCTTC. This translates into CASSLGAGGQYGYTF.

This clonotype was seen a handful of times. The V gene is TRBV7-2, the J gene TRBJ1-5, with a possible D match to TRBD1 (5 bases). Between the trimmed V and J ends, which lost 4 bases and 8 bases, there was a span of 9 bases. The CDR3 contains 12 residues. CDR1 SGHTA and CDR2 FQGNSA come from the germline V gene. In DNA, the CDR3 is TGTGCCAGCAGCTCAGGGTATAAGCCCCAGCATTTT. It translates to CASSSGYKPQHF.

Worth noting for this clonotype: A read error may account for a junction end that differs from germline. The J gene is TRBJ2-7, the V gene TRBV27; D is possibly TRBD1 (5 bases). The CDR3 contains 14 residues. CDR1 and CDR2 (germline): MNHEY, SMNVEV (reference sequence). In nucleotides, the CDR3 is TGTACCAGCAGTTTAGGAGCAGGGTTGGGCGAGCAGTACTTC. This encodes CTSSLGAGLGEQYF.

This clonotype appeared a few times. CDR3 coding DNA: TGTGCCAGCAGCCCGGGACTAGCGGAGCAGTTCTTC. Its protein is CASSPGLAEQFF. J is TRBJ2-1 and V is TRBV14, with 10 bases that match TRBD2. CDR3 length: 12 amino acids. J gave up 10 bases and V 4 bases, and 1 base lay outside the gene matches. Germline V gene lookup returns CDR1 SGHDN and CDR2 FVKESK. The full variable domain, with the rest looked up from reference TRBV14 and TRBJ2-1, is EAGVTQFPSHSVIEKGQTVTLRCDPISGHDNLYWYRRVMGKEIKFLLHFVKESKQDESGMPNNRFLAERTGGTYSTLKVQPAELEDSGVYFCASSPGLAEQFFGPGTRLTVL.